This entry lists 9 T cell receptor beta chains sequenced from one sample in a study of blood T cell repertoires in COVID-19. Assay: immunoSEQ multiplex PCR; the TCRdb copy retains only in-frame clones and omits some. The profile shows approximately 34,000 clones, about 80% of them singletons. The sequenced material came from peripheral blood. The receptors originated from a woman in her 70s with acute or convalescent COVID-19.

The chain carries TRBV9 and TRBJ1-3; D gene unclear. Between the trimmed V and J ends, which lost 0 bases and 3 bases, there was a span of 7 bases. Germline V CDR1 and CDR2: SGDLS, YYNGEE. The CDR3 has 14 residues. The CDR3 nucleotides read TGTGCCAGCAGCGTAGACGGGAGTGGAAACACCATATATTTT. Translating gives CASSVDGSGNTIYF.

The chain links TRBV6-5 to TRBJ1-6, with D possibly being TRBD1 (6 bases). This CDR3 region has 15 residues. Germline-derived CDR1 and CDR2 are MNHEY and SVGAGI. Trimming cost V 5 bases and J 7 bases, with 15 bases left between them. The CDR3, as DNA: TGTGCCAGCAGTCGAATCGTCCAGGGGAATTCACCCCTCCACTTT. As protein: CASSRIVQGNSPLHF.

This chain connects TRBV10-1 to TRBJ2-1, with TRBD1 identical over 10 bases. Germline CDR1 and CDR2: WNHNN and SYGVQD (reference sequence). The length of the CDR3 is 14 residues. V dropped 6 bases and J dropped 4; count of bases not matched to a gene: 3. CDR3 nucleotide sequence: TGCGCCAGCAGCCGGGACAGGGGTTACAATGAGCAGTTCTTC. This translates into CASSRDRGYNEQFF.

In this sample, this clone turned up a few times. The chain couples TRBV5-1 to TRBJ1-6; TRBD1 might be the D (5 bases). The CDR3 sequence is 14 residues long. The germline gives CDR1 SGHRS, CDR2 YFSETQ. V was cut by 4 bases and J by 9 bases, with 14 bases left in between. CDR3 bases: TGCGCCAGCAGCCCCCAGGGACTAGTTTCACCCCTCCACTTT. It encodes CASSPQGLVSPLHF.

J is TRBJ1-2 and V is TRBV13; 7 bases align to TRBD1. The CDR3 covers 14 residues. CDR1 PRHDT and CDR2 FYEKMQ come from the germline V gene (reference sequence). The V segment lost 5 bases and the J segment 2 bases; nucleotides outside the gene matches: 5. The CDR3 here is CASSPGTVNYGYTF. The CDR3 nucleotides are TGTGCCAGCAGCCCGGGGACAGTCAACTATGGCTACACCTTC.

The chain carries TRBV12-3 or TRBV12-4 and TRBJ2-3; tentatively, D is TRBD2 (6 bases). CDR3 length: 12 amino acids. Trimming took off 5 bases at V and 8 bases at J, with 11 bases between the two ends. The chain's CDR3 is CASSLGGGTQYF. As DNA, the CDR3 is TGTGCCAGCAGTCTGGGGGGTGGTACGCAGTATTTT.

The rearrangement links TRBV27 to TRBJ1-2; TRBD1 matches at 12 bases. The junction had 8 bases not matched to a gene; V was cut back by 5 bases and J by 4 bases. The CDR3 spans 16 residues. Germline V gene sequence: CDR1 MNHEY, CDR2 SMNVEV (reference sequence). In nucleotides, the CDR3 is TGTGCCAGCAGTCGCGCCGGGACAGGGGGCACCTATGGCTACACCTTC. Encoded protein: CASSRAGTGGTYGYTF.

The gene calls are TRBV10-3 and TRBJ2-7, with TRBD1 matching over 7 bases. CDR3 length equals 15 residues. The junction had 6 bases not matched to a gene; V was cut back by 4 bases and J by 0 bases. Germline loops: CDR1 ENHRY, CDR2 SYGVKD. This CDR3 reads CAISAGTADSYEQYF. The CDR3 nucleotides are TGTGCCATCAGTGCCGGGACAGCCGACTCCTACGAGCAGTACTTC.

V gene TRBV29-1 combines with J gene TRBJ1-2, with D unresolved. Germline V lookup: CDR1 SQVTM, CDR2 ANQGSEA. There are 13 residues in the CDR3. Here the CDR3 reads CSAGPGRVYGYTF. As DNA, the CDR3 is TGCAGTGCTGGGCCTGGGCGGGTCTATGGCTACACCTTC.